These T cell receptor beta chains were read from a single sample in a study of CD8+CD57+ T cells in acquired aplastic anemia. TCRdb re-called the reads through MiXCR, storing one row per CDR3 protein. Found here are 260,000 or so distinct CDR3 sequences, around 46% of them singletons; the top ten hold 6.5% to 8%. The sample comprised sorted CD4+, CD8+, or CD8+CD57+ T cells (not recorded which) from PBMCs. These receptor sequences come from a human donor with aplastic anemia. Each CDR3 is given with its conserved first and last residue. D genes are given only for firm matches. A clone size is listed for some rows: how often the clone was seen (once, few, many), or a class if it is expanded.

>TRBJ1-1|TRBV7-2|.|once
CATVPPRVGAFF
TGTGCCACCGTACCCCCCAGGGTCGGGGCTTTCTTT
>TRBJ1-6|TRBV6-6|.|.
CASSLRNSPLHF
TGTGCCAGCAGCCTACGTAATTCACCCCTCCACTTT
>TRBJ1-5|TRBV10-3|.|many
CAISDLDTSNQPQHF
TGTGCCATCAGTGACTTGGACACTAGCAATCAGCCCCAGCATTTT
>TRBJ1-1|TRBV12-3/TRBV12-4|TRBD1|many
CASRKGTGNTEAFF
TGTGCCAGCAGGAAGGGGACAGGGAACACTGAAGCTTTCTTT
>TRBJ2-1|TRBV19|.|.
CASSIGMANEQFF
TGTGCCAGTAGTATCGGAATGGCCAATGAGCAGTTCTTC
>TRBJ2-3|TRBV20-1|TRBD2|.
CSAQTSGSYSTDTQYF
TGCAGTGCTCAAACTAGCGGGAGCTATAGCACAGATACGCAGTATTTT
>TRBJ2-5|TRBV9|TRBD2|many
CASTAAGGLQETQYF
TGTGCCAGCACCGCGGCGGGAGGCCTTCAAGAGACCCAGTACTTC
>TRBJ1-2|TRBV11-2|.|.
CASSLELVQTNANYGYTF
TGTGCCAGCAGCTTAGAATTAGTACAGACTAACGCTAACTATGGCTACACCTTC
>TRBJ2-7|TRBV7-8|.|few
CASSQLAGIDEQYF
TGTGCCAGCAGCCAATTGGCAGGGATCGACGAGCAGTACTTC
>TRBJ2-7|TRBV15|.|once
CATSSKGGGYEQYF
TGTGCCACCAGCAGTAAGGGTGGGGGCTACGAGCAGTACTTC
>TRBJ1-1|TRBV7-9|.|many
CASSLVSLHTEAFF
TGTGCCAGCAGCTTAGTCAGTCTCCACACTGAAGCTTTCTTT
>TRBJ2-5|TRBV6-1|.|.
CASIWGYEETRYF
TGTGCCAGCATCTGGGGTTATGAAGAGACCCGGTACTTC
>TRBJ1-6|TRBV3-1|.|many
CASSQDRDSPLHF
TGTGCCAGCAGCCAAGACCGGGATTCACCCCTCCACTTT
>TRBJ2-3|TRBV5-1|.|many
CASSLTGVGTDTQYF
TGCGCCAGCAGCTTGACTGGTGTCGGCACAGATACGCAGTATTTT
>TRBJ2-7|TRBV20-1|TRBD2|.
CSATSGTYEQYF
TGCAGTGCAACCAGCGGGACCTACGAGCAGTACTTC
>TRBJ1-3|TRBV29-1|TRBD1|.
CSARTGSSGNTIYF
TGCAGCGCGAGGACAGGAAGCTCTGGAAACACCATATATTTT
>TRBJ1-1|TRBV6-5|.|.
CASKPSLGGPEAFF
TGTGCCAGCAAACCTTCGCTAGGGGGGCCTGAAGCTTTCTTT
>TRBJ1-2|TRBV7-2|.|.
CASSLGAQGRGYTF
TGTGCCAGCAGCTTAGGAGCACAGGGACGGGGCTACACCTTC
>TRBJ2-7|TRBV3-2|.|.
CASSPPLNTPGEQYF
TGTGCCAGCAGCCCCCCACTTAACACACCGGGCGAGCAGTACTTC
>TRBJ2-7|TRBV9|.|.
CASSVGPGNTYEQYF
TGTGCCAGCAGCGTAGGTCCCGGGAATACCTACGAGCAGTACTTC
>TRBJ2-5|TRBV9|.|few
CASSVSMVDQETQYF
TGTGCCAGCAGCGTAAGTATGGTGGATCAAGAGACCCAGTACTTC